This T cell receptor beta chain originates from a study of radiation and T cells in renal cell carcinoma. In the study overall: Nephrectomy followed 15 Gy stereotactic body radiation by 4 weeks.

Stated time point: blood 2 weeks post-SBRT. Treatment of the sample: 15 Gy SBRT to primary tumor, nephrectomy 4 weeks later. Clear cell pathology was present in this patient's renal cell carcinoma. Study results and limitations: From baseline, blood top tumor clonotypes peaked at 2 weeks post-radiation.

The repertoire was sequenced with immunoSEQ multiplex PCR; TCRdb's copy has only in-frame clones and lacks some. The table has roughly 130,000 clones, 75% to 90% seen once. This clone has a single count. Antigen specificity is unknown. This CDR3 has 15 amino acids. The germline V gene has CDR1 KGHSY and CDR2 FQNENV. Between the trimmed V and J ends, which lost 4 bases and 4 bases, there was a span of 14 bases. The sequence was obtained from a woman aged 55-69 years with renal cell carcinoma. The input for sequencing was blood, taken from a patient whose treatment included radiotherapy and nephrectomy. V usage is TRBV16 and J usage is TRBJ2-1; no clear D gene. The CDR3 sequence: CASSPLDSRYNEQFF. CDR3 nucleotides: TGTGCCAGCAGCCCGCTCGACTCTCGATACAATGAGCAGTTCTTC.